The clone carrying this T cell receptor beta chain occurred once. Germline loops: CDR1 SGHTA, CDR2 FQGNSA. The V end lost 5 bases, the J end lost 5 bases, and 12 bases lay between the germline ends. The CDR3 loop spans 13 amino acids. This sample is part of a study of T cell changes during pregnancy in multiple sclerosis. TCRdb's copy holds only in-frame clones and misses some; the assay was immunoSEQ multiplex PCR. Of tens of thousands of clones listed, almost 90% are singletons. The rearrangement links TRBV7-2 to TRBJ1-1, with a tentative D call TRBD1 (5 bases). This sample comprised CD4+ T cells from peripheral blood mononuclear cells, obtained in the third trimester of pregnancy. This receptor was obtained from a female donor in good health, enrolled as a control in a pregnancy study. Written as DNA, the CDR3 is TGTGCCAGCAGCAGAGACGGGGGGACTGAAGCTTTCTTT. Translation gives CASSRDGGTEAFF.